The clone carrying this TCR beta chain appeared once. The data originate from a study of blood T cell repertoires in COVID-19. In the study overall: COVID-19 samples, acute and convalescent, were from the United States, Italy and Spain. Sample material is recorded as cDNA or gDNA derived from T cells, B-cell-depleted T cells, or PBMCs.

CDR3 length equals 13 residues. V shed 0 bases and J shed 1 base, with 3 bases lying between them. Germline V gives CDR1 LNHDA, CDR2 SQIVND (reference sequence). Per the authors' pipeline: Using reference gene primer amplification, nucleated cell counts were estimated. TCRdb keeps only in-frame clones here, not all; method: immunoSEQ multiplex PCR. From that table come the V and J calls and clone size; the DNA was used to work out D and trimming. Of approximately 68,000 clones listed, nearly 90% are singletons. Source material: peripheral blood. The source is a man aged 65-85 years with active or convalescent COVID-19. The gene calls are TRBV19 and TRBJ1-2; D is unresolved. DNA for the CDR3: TGTGCCAGTAGTATAGAGTATAACTATGGCTACACCTTC. It encodes CASSIEYNYGYTF. The whole variable domain, remainder taken from reference TRBV19 and TRBJ1-2, is DGGITQSPKYLFRKEGQNVTLSCEQNLNHDAMYWYRQDPGQGLRLIYYSQIVNDFQKGDIAEGYSVSREKKESFPLTVTSAQKNPTAFYLCASSIEYNYGYTFGSGTRLTVV.